The rows below give T cell receptor beta chains drawn from one sample of a study of PD-1 blockade in classical Hodgkin lymphoma. Method: immunoSEQ multiplex PCR; TCRdb's copy keeps in-frame clones and lacks some. The table records over 85,000 clones, 75% to 95% of them present only once. This material consisted of peripheral blood mononuclear cells (PBMCs), taken before the fourth cycle of nivolumab. Receptors originate from a human donor with classical Hodgkin lymphoma. The CDR3 runs from the conserved cysteine through the conserved F or W. The D gene is left open where the match is weak. Clone size appears in some rows only: once, few, many, or a class for an expanded clone.

D: TRBD1
J: TRBJ1-4
size: NA
V: TRBV30
DNA: TGTGCCTGGAGTTCCCCGGGACAGGGGTATGAAAAACTGTTTTTT
CDR3: CAWSSPGQGYEKLFF

D: NA
J: TRBJ2-3
size: NA
V: TRBV20-1
DNA: TGCAGTGCTGAGAGCACAGATACGCAGTATTTT
CDR3: CSAESTDTQYF

D: NA
J: TRBJ2-1
size: NA
V: TRBV7-2
DNA: TGTGCCAGCAGCCCGACCTCTAGCTCCTACAATGAGCAGTTCTTC
CDR3: CASSPTSSSYNEQFF

D: NA
J: TRBJ2-5
size: NA
V: TRBV7-9
DNA: TGTGCCAGCAGCTTAACCGGCCTCAGGGAGACCCAGTACTTC
CDR3: CASSLTGLRETQYF

D: NA
J: TRBJ2-7
size: NA
V: TRBV18
DNA: TGTGCCAGCTCACCCCGAGGGGATGGTTACGAGCAGTACTTC
CDR3: CASSPRGDGYEQYF

D: NA
J: TRBJ1-2
size: NA
V: TRBV5-1
DNA: TGCGCCAGCAGCTTGGACGGAGTAAACTATGGCTACACCTTC
CDR3: CASSLDGVNYGYTF

D: NA
J: TRBJ1-2
size: NA
V: TRBV5-6
DNA: TGTGCCAGCAGCCCGACAAACTATGGCTACACCTTC
CDR3: CASSPTNYGYTF

D: NA
J: TRBJ1-1
size: few
V: TRBV30
DNA: TGTGCCTGGAGTGTAGAGGCTATCACTGAAGCTTTCTTT
CDR3: CAWSVEAITEAFF

D: TRBD1
J: TRBJ1-3
size: NA
V: TRBV19
DNA: TGTGCCAGTAGTACCGGGACAGGGTTCTCTGGAAACACCATATATTTT
CDR3: CASSTGTGFSGNTIYF

D: TRBD2
J: TRBJ2-3
size: NA
V: TRBV9
DNA: TGTGCCAGCAGCTTACTAGCGGGGGAGGGGCACGATACGCAGTATTTT
CDR3: CASSLLAGEGHDTQYF

D: NA
J: TRBJ1-5
size: once
V: TRBV30
DNA: TGTGCCTGGAGTCAAGGGGTCTATCAGCCCCAGCATTTT
CDR3: CAWSQGVYQPQHF

D: NA
J: TRBJ1-6
size: NA
V: TRBV7-6
DNA: TGTGCCAGCAGCTTAGGGGGCTCCTATAATTCACCCCTCCACTTT
CDR3: CASSLGGSYNSPLHF

D: NA
J: TRBJ2-3
size: NA
V: TRBV7-2
DNA: TGTGCCAGCAGCTTCCCGTCACTCGATACGCAGTATTTT
CDR3: CASSFPSLDTQYF

D: NA
J: TRBJ2-7
size: NA
V: TRBV9
DNA: TGTGCCAGCAGCCCCACTAGGAGCACTAGTTTCGAGCAGTACTTC
CDR3: CASSPTRSTSFEQYF

D: NA
J: TRBJ2-7
size: once
V: TRBV5-4
DNA: TGTGCCAGCAGCACGGACACCCCCTACGAGCAGTACTTC
CDR3: CASSTDTPYEQYF

D: NA
J: TRBJ2-1
size: NA
V: TRBV11-3
DNA: TGTGCCAGCAGCTTGGCAGGGGGGTGGAATGAGCAGTTCTTC
CDR3: CASSLAGGWNEQFF

D: NA
J: TRBJ1-2
size: NA
V: TRBV29-1
DNA: TGCAGCGTTGTGGGGTGGGGGAAGGACTATGGCTACACCTTC
CDR3: CSVVGWGKDYGYTF

D: NA
J: TRBJ2-7
size: NA
V: TRBV5-4
DNA: TGTGCCAGCAGTTTCGGGGGTTCCTACGAGCAGTACTTC
CDR3: CASSFGGSYEQYF

D: TRBD2
J: TRBJ2-7
size: NA
V: TRBV4-1
DNA: TGCGCCAGCAGCCAAGATCTAGCGGGGTGGGAGCAGTACTTC
CDR3: CASSQDLAGWEQYF

D: NA
J: TRBJ2-3
size: NA
V: TRBV11-3
DNA: TGTGCCAGCAGCTCCAGCACAGATACGCAGTATTTT
CDR3: CASSSSTDTQYF

D: TRBD2
J: TRBJ2-3
size: NA
V: TRBV7-3
DNA: TGTGCCAGCAGCTTAAAGGGGGGGACTAGCGGATACACAGATACGCAGTATTTT
CDR3: CASSLKGGTSGYTDTQYF

D: TRBD1
J: TRBJ2-7
size: NA
V: TRBV19
DNA: TGTGCCAGTAGGCCCCGGACAGGGGGCCACTACGAGCAGTACTTC
CDR3: CASRPRTGGHYEQYF

D: TRBD1
J: TRBJ2-7
size: once
V: TRBV5-5
DNA: TGTGCCAGCAGCCAGGGGACAGGTCTTCCCTACGAGCAGTACTTC
CDR3: CASSQGTGLPYEQYF

D: NA
J: TRBJ1-4
size: NA
V: TRBV7-2
DNA: TGTGCCAGCAGCTTAACCGGGACAAGTAATGAAAAACTGTTTTTT
CDR3: CASSLTGTSNEKLFF

D: NA
J: TRBJ1-1
size: NA
V: TRBV6-5
DNA: TGTGCCAGCAGGGGGGGGACCGCTAAGAACACTGAAGCTTTCTTT
CDR3: CASRGGTAKNTEAFF

D: TRBD1
J: TRBJ2-1
size: NA
V: TRBV27
DNA: TGTGCCAGCAGTTTGTCCGGGACAGGAGGTGGTGAGCAGTTCTTC
CDR3: CASSLSGTGGGEQFF

D: NA
J: TRBJ2-7
size: once
V: TRBV15
DNA: TGTGCCACCAGCAGAGATACGGGGAACGAGCAGTACTTC
CDR3: CATSRDTGNEQYF

D: NA
J: TRBJ2-5
size: NA
V: TRBV5-1
DNA: TGCGCCAGCAGCGTAGGACTGGCCCAAGAGACCCAGTACTTC
CDR3: CASSVGLAQETQYF

D: TRBD1
J: TRBJ2-1
size: NA
V: TRBV10-3
DNA: TGTGCCATCACAACGGACAGGAATGGTGAGCAGTTCTTC
CDR3: CAITTDRNGEQFF

D: NA
J: TRBJ2-5
size: NA
V: TRBV12-5
DNA: TGTGCTAGTGGTTTTGACCTGGAAGAGACCCAGTACTTC
CDR3: CASGFDLEETQYF

D: TRBD1
J: TRBJ1-2
size: NA
V: TRBV30
DNA: TGTGCCTGGGCGGACAGGGGGTATGGCTACACCTTC
CDR3: CAWADRGYGYTF

D: NA
J: TRBJ2-4
size: NA
V: TRBV19
DNA: TGTGCCAGTAGTATCGCTAATTTTGGCAAAAACATTCAGTACTTC
CDR3: CASSIANFGKNIQYF

D: TRBD2
J: TRBJ2-1
size: once
V: TRBV2
DNA: TGTGCCAGCAGACCGGGACTAGCCAGATACAATGAGCAGTTCTTC
CDR3: CASRPGLARYNEQFF

D: NA
J: TRBJ2-3
size: NA
V: TRBV6-5
DNA: TGTGCCAGCAGTTACGAGGGCTCACGGGGCACAGATACGCAGTATTTT
CDR3: CASSYEGSRGTDTQYF

D: TRBD1
J: TRBJ2-7
size: NA
V: TRBV12-5
DNA: TGTGCTAGTAGTCCGGGACAGGGGGCGGGCTACGAGCAGTACTTC
CDR3: CASSPGQGAGYEQYF

D: NA
J: TRBJ1-2
size: NA
V: TRBV25-1
DNA: TGTGCCAGCAGTGTAGGGTCAAACTATGGCTACACCTTC
CDR3: CASSVGSNYGYTF

D: NA
J: TRBJ1-1
size: few
V: TRBV11-3
DNA: TGTGCCAGCAACAGACCGAACACTGAAGCTTTCTTT
CDR3: CASNRPNTEAFF

D: NA
J: TRBJ1-1
size: NA
V: TRBV5-1
DNA: TGCGCCAGCAGCTTTGGCGAGGGTGAAGCTTTCTTT
CDR3: CASSFGEGEAFF

D: TRBD1
J: TRBJ1-6
size: few
V: TRBV6-5
DNA: TGTGCCAGCAGTTCCCGGGACAGGGGGCAGTCACCCCTCCACTTT
CDR3: CASSSRDRGQSPLHF

D: NA
J: TRBJ1-6
size: NA
V: TRBV13
DNA: TGTGCCAGCAGGACCGGAAGAAGAAATTCACCCCTCCACTTT
CDR3: CASRTGRRNSPLHF

D: TRBD1
J: TRBJ1-4
size: NA
V: TRBV9
DNA: TGTGCCAGCAGCCGTCTGGGACAGGGAAGGGCTAATGAAAAACTGTTTTTT
CDR3: CASSRLGQGRANEKLFF

D: TRBD1
J: TRBJ1-6
size: NA
V: TRBV4-2
DNA: TGTGCCAGCAGTTGGAAGGACAGGAGCGAAAATTCACCCCTCCACTTT
CDR3: CASSWKDRSENSPLHF

D: NA
J: TRBJ2-2
size: NA
V: TRBV7-2
DNA: TGTGCCAGCACCCTCCTCGGGGGGCCGGACACCGGGGAGCTGTTTTTT
CDR3: CASTLLGGPDTGELFF

D: NA
J: TRBJ1-5
size: NA
V: TRBV19
DNA: TGTGCCATAGGGGGTGGCAATCAACCCCAGCATTTT
CDR3: CAIGGGNQPQHF

D: NA
J: TRBJ1-4
size: NA
V: TRBV7-9
DNA: TGTGCCAGCAGCTTGGTCGGGGAGGGAAATGAAAAACTGTTTTTT
CDR3: CASSLVGEGNEKLFF

D: TRBD1
J: TRBJ2-7
size: many
V: TRBV7-9
DNA: TGTGCCAGCAGCGACCTGGTGACAGGGGGCACGGAAGAGCAGTACTTC
CDR3: CASSDLVTGGTEEQYF

D: NA
J: TRBJ2-7
size: NA
V: TRBV5-5
DNA: TGTGCCAGCAGCTTGTTCGGTGGGAGCTCCTACGAGCAGTACTTC
CDR3: CASSLFGGSSYEQYF

D: NA
J: TRBJ1-2
size: NA
V: TRBV30
DNA: TGTGCCTGGAGTACAGAAGCTAACTATGGCTACACCTTC
CDR3: CAWSTEANYGYTF

D: NA
J: TRBJ2-3
size: once
V: TRBV7-9
DNA: TGTGCCAGCAGCTTTGCACTAGCACCAGATACGCAGTATTTT
CDR3: CASSFALAPDTQYF

D: TRBD1
J: TRBJ1-2
size: NA
V: TRBV11-2
DNA: TGTGCCAGCAGCACCCGGCGCACAGGGGCTAACTATGGCTACACCTTC
CDR3: CASSTRRTGANYGYTF

D: NA
J: TRBJ1-1
size: NA
V: TRBV7-6
DNA: TGTGCCAGCAGCACGGACGGACCAAGGCACACTGAAGCTTTCTTT
CDR3: CASSTDGPRHTEAFF

D: TRBD2
J: TRBJ2-5
size: NA
V: TRBV5-1
DNA: TGCGCCAGCAGCCTCCTAGCGGGGCAAGAGACCCAGTACTTC
CDR3: CASSLLAGQETQYF

D: NA
J: TRBJ1-5
size: NA
V: TRBV30
DNA: TGTGCCTGGAGCGCCTCATCGGGGGGAAATCAGCCCCAGCATTTT
CDR3: CAWSASSGGNQPQHF

D: NA
J: TRBJ1-1
size: NA
V: TRBV28
DNA: TGTGCCAGCAGTCCCCGGGGAAGGTTGAACACTGAAGCTTTCTTT
CDR3: CASSPRGRLNTEAFF

D: NA
J: TRBJ1-2
size: NA
V: TRBV29-1
DNA: TGCAGCGTTGAAGATCAGCAACTTGGGGGCTACACCTTC
CDR3: CSVEDQQLGGYTF

D: NA
J: TRBJ2-7
size: NA
V: TRBV6-5
DNA: TGTGCCAGCAGCCCCGGACACCTCGCGGCCGAGCAGTACTTC
CDR3: CASSPGHLAAEQYF

D: TRBD2
J: TRBJ2-5
size: NA
V: TRBV27
DNA: TGTGCCAGCAGCCCCCGACTAGCGGCGGGGAAAGAGACCCAGTACTTC
CDR3: CASSPRLAAGKETQYF

D: NA
J: TRBJ2-7
size: NA
V: TRBV29-1
DNA: TGCAGCGTTGGGCCTGGGATGACCGGGGCCCTGGGGGAGCAGTACTTC
CDR3: CSVGPGMTGALGEQYF

D: NA
J: TRBJ1-2
size: NA
V: TRBV10-2
DNA: TGCGCCAGCAGTGAGGATTTTGGTTATGGCTACACCTTC
CDR3: CASSEDFGYGYTF

D: TRBD2
J: TRBJ2-1
size: NA
V: TRBV27
DNA: TGTGCCAGCAGTTTAGCGAGCGGGGGGGCCGGGTCCAATGAGCAGTTCTTC
CDR3: CASSLASGGAGSNEQFF